This T cell receptor beta chain comes out of a study of T cells in Graves' hyperthyroidism and ophthalmopathy. Study-level findings and limits: Classification by a 13 V-J model distinguished ophthalmopathy from stable hyperthyroidism.

Authors of the study amplified TCR beta CDR3 regions from RNA transcripts. The primer set for the first-round RT-PCR of the TCR CDR3 was HTBI. TCRdb recomputed calls from the multiplex PCR reads with MiXCR, one row per CDR3 protein. Among about 640,000 distinct CDR3 sequences, 20% to 25% were seen once, and the ten largest hold roughly a third. PBMCs were collected from a roughly 10 ml volume of fresh peripheral blood. This clonotype was seen only a few times. The antigen is not known. The ends were cut back, 1 base at V and 9 bases at J, with 7 bases in the middle. CDR3 length equals 12 residues. The clonotype comes from a man aged 30-40 years with Graves' ophthalmopathy. V usage is TRBV12-3 or TRBV12-4 and J usage is TRBJ2-4; D is uncertain. The source material was blood. The CDR3 region has the DNA TGTGCCAGCAGTTTAGGGCAGTTCATTCAGTACTTC. Protein product: CASSLGQFIQYF.